These 9 T cell receptor beta chains came from one sample sequenced in a study of quantifying T cell responses using KT2 cells. Study as a whole: TCR alpha and beta constant-region primers primed reverse transcription of RNA.

Each cDNA got a UMI-containing oligo ligated at its 3' end. The first PCR ran approximately 4 cycles with an equimolar RC1.1 and RC1.2 beta primer mix. TCRdb re-derived calls from the UMI-ligation and nested PCR reads in MiXCR, one entry per CDR3 protein. The sample holds approximately 41,000 distinct CDR3 sequences, 15% to 20% seen once. Sequencing was carried out using PBMCs spiked with cells of the T cell clone KT2. Every receptor here comes from a human donor.

This clonotype turned up a few times. This chain uses TRBV2 with TRBJ2-2, with 7 bases identical to TRBD1. The CDR3 sequence is 14 residues long. After removal of 6 bases from V and 7 bases from J, the junction contained 8 bases not matched to a gene. The germline V gene encodes CDR1 SNHLY and CDR2 FYNNEI. The CDR3 DNA is TGTGCCAGCAGCCCACAGGGGTCTGTCGGGGAGCTGTTTTTT. Translating gives CASSPQGSVGELFF.

V and J are TRBV13 and TRBJ1-1; no definite D call. The germline gives CDR1 PRHDT, CDR2 FYEKMQ (reference sequence). The germline V and J ends were trimmed by 2 bases and 9 bases, with 22 bases remaining between them. The CDR3 sequence is 16 residues long. The CDR3 protein is CASSLIPTPGFDQAFF. The CDR3 DNA sequence: TGTGCCAGCAGCTTAATCCCCACACCCGGTTTTGACCAAGCTTTCTTT.

The rearrangement uses TRBV6-5 and TRBJ1-1, with 7 positions matching TRBD1. The CDR3 sequence is 13 residues long. Per the germline V gene, CDR1 is MNHEY and CDR2 is SVGAGI. V dropped 2 bases and J dropped 11; count of bases not matched to a gene: 8. CDR3: CASSYGNRGFAFF. The CDR3 DNA sequence: TGTGCCAGCAGTTACGGGAACAGGGGCTTCGCTTTCTTT.

The rearrangement links TRBV12-3 or TRBV12-4 to TRBJ2-5; 13 bases are a match to TRBD2. V lost 6 bases, J lost 5 bases, and 3 bases stayed unmatched. There are 14 residues in the CDR3. The CDR3 DNA sequence: TGTGCCAGCAGCCGGACTAGCGGGAGTGAGACCCAGTACTTC. Translation gives CASSRTSGSETQYF.

The chain combines TRBV5-6 with TRBJ2-7, with a possible D match to TRBD2 (5 bases). CDR3 length equals 15 residues. Germline-derived CDR1 and CDR2 are SGHDT and YYEEEE. V was shortened by 0 bases and J by 7 bases, with 17 bases between the two germline ends. The CDR3 nucleotides read TGTGCCAGCAGCTTGGGACTGACTAAGGCAAGGGAGCAGTACTTC. Its protein product is CASSLGLTKAREQYF. The variable domain in full, completed from reference TRBV5-6 and TRBJ2-7, reads DAGVTQSPTHLIKTRGQQVTLRCSPKSGHDTVSWYQQALGQGPQFIFQYYEEEERQRGNFPDRFSGHQFPNYSSELNVNALLLGDSALYLCASSLGLTKAREQYFGPGTRLTVT.

V usage is TRBV6-2 or TRBV6-3 and J usage is TRBJ1-1; D unresolved. The CDR3 has 16 residues. The germline V gene has CDR1 MNHEY and CDR2 SVGEGT. The V and J ends lost 0 bases and 0 bases respectively, with 11 bases between them. The CDR3 loop reads CASSYSTLALNTEAFF. The CDR3 DNA sequence: TGTGCCAGCAGTTACTCGACCCTAGCCTTGAACACTGAAGCTTTCTTT.

This clonotype was detected only a few times. V usage is TRBV20-1 and J usage is TRBJ2-7; D not resolved. CDR1 is DFQATT and CDR2 is SNEGSKA in the germline V gene (reference sequence). The CDR3 has 13 amino acids. Trimming removed 0 bases from V and 4 bases from J, with 10 bases in between. The CDR3 spells CSARELFTYEQYF. The CDR3, as DNA: TGCAGTGCTAGAGAGTTGTTTACTTACGAGCAGTACTTC.

The chain is built from TRBV5-1 and TRBJ1-2; 9 nucleotides align to TRBD1. Germline-derived CDR1 and CDR2 are SGHRS and YFSETQ. CDR3 length: 13 residues. The junction had 4 bases not matched to a gene; V was cut back by 4 bases and J by 6 bases. This CDR3 is CASSPTGGNGYTF. CDR3 nucleotides: TGCGCCAGCAGCCCCACAGGGGGCAATGGCTACACCTTC.

The chain employs TRBV27 and TRBJ2-3; TRBD1 aligns across 8 bases. Germline V gene lookup returns CDR1 MNHEY and CDR2 SMNVEV (reference sequence). The CDR3 consists of 17 residues. V was pared by 3 bases and J by 0 bases, with 8 bases of the junction left unmatched. This CDR3 reads CASSFLQGVSSTDTQYF. Written as DNA, the CDR3 is TGTGCCAGCAGTTTTTTACAGGGGGTCTCTAGCACAGATACGCAGTATTTT.